The T cell receptor (beta chain) under discussion was sequenced for a study of T cell repertoires and HLA-DP antigens. Study conclusions and caveats: Naive and memory CD4+ cells were analysed together, not apart.

The PCR primers covered 54 TRBV and 13 TRBJ segments. The method was immunoSEQ multiplex PCR; TCRdb's version includes in-frame clones alone and lacks a portion of them. The sample includes roughly 73,000 clones, roughly 77% seen only once; the top ten take roughly 1.6%. Trimming cost V 1 base and J 3 bases; bases outside gene matches: 6. The length of the CDR3 is 15 residues. Germline V lookup: CDR1 SGHVS, CDR2 FQNEAQ. To note about this clone: Its antigen is not known.

This clonotype was obtained from a man in his 60s in good health and CMV-seronegative. The sample taken for sequencing was CD4+ T cells from PBMCs. The chain links TRBV7-8 to TRBJ2-7; TRBD2 agrees at 7 bases. The CDR3 sequence is CASSLGGGRNYEQYF. The CDR3, as DNA: TGTGCCAGCAGCTTAGGGGGGGGACGGAACTACGAGCAGTACTTC.